This TCR beta chain was obtained from a study of radiation and T cells in renal cell carcinoma. Overall study findings and caveats: From baseline, blood top tumor clonotypes peaked at 2 weeks post-radiation. Without pretreatment biopsies, baseline tumor clonotype presence was undetermined.

This clone has a single count. Its specificity is not known. Documented time point: baseline pretreatment blood. The sample's treatment: 15 Gy SBRT to primary tumor, nephrectomy 4 weeks later. Blood was sampled at baseline, 2 weeks and 4 weeks after SBRT. The patient's renal cell carcinoma had clear cell pathology. CDR3 length: 11 residues. Germline V lookup: CDR1 GTSNPN, CDR2 SVGIG (reference sequence). Using immunoSEQ multiplex PCR, the repertoire was profiled, and TCRdb retains in-frame clones only, with some absent. The sample holds 50,000 to 75,000 clones; roughly three quarters are singletons and the top ten take approximately 7%.

The chain is built from TRBV30 and TRBJ2-7; 7 bases line up with TRBD2. The receptor was isolated from a man aged 60 to 69 with renal cell carcinoma. The material sequenced was blood, taken from a patient whose treatment included radiotherapy and nephrectomy. CDR3 DNA: TGTGCTCGGGGGGAGTCCTACGAGCAGTACTTC. Translating it yields CARGESYEQYF.